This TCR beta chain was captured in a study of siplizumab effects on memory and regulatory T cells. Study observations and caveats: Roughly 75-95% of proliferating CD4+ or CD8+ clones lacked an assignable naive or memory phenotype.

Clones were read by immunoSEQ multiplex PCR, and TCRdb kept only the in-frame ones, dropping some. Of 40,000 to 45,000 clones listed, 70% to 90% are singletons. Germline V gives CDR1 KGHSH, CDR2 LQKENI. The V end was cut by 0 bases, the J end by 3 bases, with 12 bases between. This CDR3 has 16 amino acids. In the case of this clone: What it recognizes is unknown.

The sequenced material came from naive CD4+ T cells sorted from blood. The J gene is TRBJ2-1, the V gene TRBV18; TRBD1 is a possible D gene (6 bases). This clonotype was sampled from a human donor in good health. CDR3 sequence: CASSPPHGQRYNEQFF. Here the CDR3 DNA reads TGTGCCAGCTCACCACCACATGGACAGCGCTACAATGAGCAGTTCTTC.